This entry is about one T cell receptor (beta chain). Its antigen remains unidentified. Germline CDR1 is SGHRS and CDR2 is YFSETQ. The CDR3 spans 16 residues. Trimming cost V 4 bases and J 6 bases; bases outside gene matches: 14. The data stem from a study of identical twins. The authors used template switching to add a universal primer site and gave cDNA unique molecular identifiers. TCRdb itself ran the 5' RACE reads through MiXCR, one entry per CDR3 protein. This table has a few hundred thousand distinct CDR3 sequences, just under 10% appearing once. Study-level points and caveats: When twins shared out-of-frame alpha sequences, those sequences had excess low generation probability. High-abundance cord blood beta clonotypes had fewer insertions; memory repertoires showed none.

The same specimen was also included in a second study, on yellow fever vaccine responses in identical twins.

The rearrangement links TRBV5-1 to TRBJ1-2, with 8 bases matching TRBD1. Sequencing input: PBMCs. The sequence was collected from a woman younger than 35 in good health. The CDR3: CASSDSPRDRSHGYTF. The CDR3 bases are TGCGCCAGCAGCGACTCACCCCGGGACAGGAGCCATGGCTACACCTTC.